These 28 T cell receptor beta chains came from one sample sequenced in a study of CD8 T cells in ankylosing spondylitis. TCRdb processed the 5' RACE reads anew with MiXCR; each CDR3 protein has one entry. The table has about 300,000 distinct CDR3 sequences, around 10% seen once. Source material: blood, either unsorted or a sorted T cell fraction (not recorded which). Source of these receptors: a female donor with ankylosing spondylitis or in good health (not recorded which).

A few counts support this clonotype. The chain employs TRBV5-1 and TRBJ2-2, with TRBD2 matching over 14 bases. CDR1 and CDR2 (germline): SGHRS, YFSETQ. The ends lost 3 bases at V and 7 bases at J; junction bases unmatched: 11. This CDR3 is built from 18 residues. This chain's CDR3 is CASSWAPGTSGSNGELFF. CDR3 in DNA: TGCGCCAGCAGCTGGGCGCCCGGGACTAGCGGGAGTAACGGGGAGCTGTTTTTT.

In this sample, this clonotype turned up many times. The chain combines TRBV24-1 with TRBJ1-2; 9 bases map to TRBD1. In germline, CDR1 is KGHDR, CDR2 SFDVKD. CDR3 length: 14 residues. V gave up 4 bases and J gave up 5 bases; unmatched junction bases: 4. The chain's CDR3 is CATSDTGTGYGYTF. DNA for the CDR3: TGTGCCACCAGTGACACCGGGACAGGGTATGGCTACACCTTC.

This clonotype came up many times. The V and J genes are TRBV5-1 and TRBJ2-2; D uncertain. Germline V CDR1 and CDR2: SGHRS, YFSETQ. The CDR3 runs to 16 residues. Deletions cut 0 bases from V and 0 bases from J, with 9 bases between. This CDR3 reads CASSLVSGANTGELFF. In DNA, the CDR3 is TGCGCCAGCAGCTTGGTTTCAGGCGCGAACACCGGGGAGCTGTTTTTT.

This clonotype came up a few times. The chain has TRBV7-2 and TRBJ2-3, with 12 nucleotides matching TRBD2. The CDR3 contains 17 residues. Germline V gene lookup returns CDR1 SGHTA and CDR2 FQGNSA. Losses at the gene ends were 2 bases for V and 3 bases for J; bases not matched to a gene: 6. CDR3: CASSLPSGRAGTDTQYF. The CDR3 nucleotides read TGTGCCAGCAGCTTACCTAGCGGGAGGGCCGGGACAGATACGCAGTATTTT.

This clonotype showed up many times. This rearrangement joins TRBV5-1 to TRBJ2-5, with D possibly being TRBD1 (6 bases). Between the trimmed V and J ends, which lost 5 bases and 2 bases, there was a span of 16 bases. The CDR3 is 15 residues long. The germline V gene encodes CDR1 SGHRS and CDR2 YFSETQ. The CDR3 DNA follows: TGCGCCAGCAGTCCCAGCACAGGGAAGCAAGAGACCCAGTACTTC. Translating gives CASSPSTGKQETQYF.

As to this clonotype: A read error is possible here, since a much larger clone lies one base away. This chain joins TRBV12-3 or TRBV12-4 and TRBJ1-5; tentatively, D is TRBD1 (5 bases). The CDR3 consists of 16 residues. V dropped 3 bases and J dropped 1 base, with 13 bases sitting between them. CDR3 protein: CASSFWRQLSNQPQHF. CDR3 in DNA: TGTGCCAGCAGTTTCTGGCGACAGCTGAGCAATCAGCCCCAGCATTTT.

The chain is built from TRBV10-3 and TRBJ2-2; 7 nucleotides agree with TRBD1. Germline V gene data show CDR1 as ENHRY and CDR2 as SYGVKD. The CDR3 extends over 19 amino acids. V trimming: 8 bases; J trimming: 3 bases; junction bases outside the gene matches: 21. CDR3 region: CAICFRASGQVGHTGELFF. CDR3 DNA sequence: TGTGCCATCTGTTTTAGAGCCTCCGGACAGGTCGGACACACCGGGGAGCTGTTTTTT.

The rearrangement joins TRBV5-1 to TRBJ1-2; 8 bases line up with TRBD1. Trimming cost V 0 bases and J 8 bases; bases outside gene matches: 6. The CDR3 sequence is 14 residues long. The germline V gene encodes CDR1 SGHRS and CDR2 YFSETQ. CDR3 sequence (DNA): TGCGCCAGCAGCTTGGGCAGGGGGCGTCTAGGCTACACCTTC. It is translated as CASSLGRGRLGYTF.

This clonotype was detected ten times or more. The chain uses TRBV4-2 and TRBJ2-1, with D perhaps matching TRBD2 (5 bases). Trimming stripped 0 bases from V and 6 bases from J, with 18 bases between. The CDR3 sequence is 17 residues long. Germline loops: CDR1 LGHNA, CDR2 YNFKEQ. CDR3 DNA: TGTGCCAGCAGCCAAGATAGGAGGATAGTGGAGGCCAATGAGCAGTTCTTC. This encodes CASSQDRRIVEANEQFF.

In this sample, this clonotype turned up once. This rearrangement joins TRBV30 to TRBJ2-7, with TRBD1 as a possible D gene (8 bases). The CDR3 is made up of 14 amino acids. Trimming removed 4 bases from V and 6 bases from J, with 19 bases in between. CDR1 and CDR2 from the germline V gene are GTSNPN and SVGIG (reference sequence). The CDR3 nucleotides are TGTGCCTGGAATATGAGACAGGGGAGGGCCGAGCAGTACTTC. The encoded protein is CAWNMRQGRAEQYF.

This chain connects TRBV11-2 to TRBJ2-1, with 10 bases fitting TRBD2. Germline-derived CDR1 and CDR2 are SGHAT and FQNNGV. V shed 0 bases and J 7 bases; nucleotides not matched to a gene: 21. CDR3 length: 21 amino acids. As DNA, the CDR3 is TGTGCCAGCAGCTTAGATATGGCTAGCGGGAGTACTCTCCTCGCAGTGAATGAGCAGTTCTTC. It yields the protein CASSLDMASGSTLLAVNEQFF.

This clonotype came up many times. The chain links TRBV5-1 to TRBJ1-2; TRBD1 aligns across 7 bases. V was pared by 0 bases and J by 8 bases, with 7 bases of the junction left unmatched. Germline loops: CDR1 SGHRS, CDR2 YFSETQ. CDR3 size: 14 residues. In nucleotides, the CDR3 is TGCGCCAGCAGCTTGGAGGGCGGGACAGCCGGCTACACCTTC. This sequence encodes CASSLEGGTAGYTF.

This clonotype has at least ten counts. V is TRBV6-6 and J is TRBJ1-1; D is perhaps TRBD1 (6 bases). The V end was cut by 5 bases, the J end by 1 base, with 8 bases between. The V gene's germline CDR1 is MNHNY and CDR2 SVGAGI (reference sequence). The CDR3 contains 13 residues. The CDR3 DNA is TGTGCCAGCAGTAGGGGGGGGAACACTGAAGCTTTCTTT. Translated, it gives CASSRGGNTEAFF.

This clonotype came up a few times. This sequence joins TRBV28 and TRBJ2-2; the D is unclear. The germline gives CDR1 MDHEN, CDR2 SYDVKM. V was clipped by 3 bases and J by 4 bases, with 15 bases between them. CDR3 size: 16 residues. The CDR3 region has the DNA TGTGCCAGCAGTTTTGCCGACCGTTTGATCACCGGGGAGCTGTTTTTT. This gives the protein CASSFADRLITGELFF.

This clonotype was counted a single time. One base away lies a much larger clone, so this may be a sequencing read error. The gene calls are TRBV9 and TRBJ2-1; 7 bases match TRBD1. Germline V lookup: CDR1 SGDLS, CDR2 YYNGEE. This CDR3 has 16 residues. CDR3 sequence: CASTPGGYSSYNGQFF. DNA of the CDR3: TGTGCCAGCACCCCAGGGGGATATAGCTCCTACAATGGGCAGTTCTTC.

This clonotype occurred a few times. J is TRBJ2-5 and V is TRBV7-9; maybe TRBD1 (5 bases). There are 15 residues in the CDR3. Germline CDR1 SEHNR, CDR2 FQNEAQ (reference sequence). Between the trimmed V and J ends, which lost 1 base and 2 bases, there was a span of 11 bases. This CDR3 reads CASSLVPGQQETQYF. The CDR3 DNA sequence: TGTGCCAGCAGCTTAGTCCCAGGACAACAAGAGACCCAGTACTTC.

At least ten counts were recorded for this clonotype. The genes are TRBV7-2 and TRBJ1-2, with 7 bases identical to TRBD1. The ends lost 4 bases at V and 2 bases at J; junction bases unmatched: 7. Germline V gives CDR1 SGHTA, CDR2 FQGNSA. The CDR3 is 15 amino acids. Here the CDR3 reads CASSYKTGNNYGYTF. The CDR3 region has the DNA TGTGCCAGCAGCTACAAGACAGGGAACAACTATGGCTACACCTTC.

This clonotype was counted many times. The J gene is TRBJ2-7, the V gene TRBV27, with TRBD1 identical over 11 bases. The CDR3 spans 15 residues. The junction had 7 bases not matched to a gene; V was cut back by 4 bases and J by 5 bases. The germline V gene encodes CDR1 MNHEY and CDR2 SMNVEV (reference sequence). This CDR3 is CASSSLGTGGNEQYF. The DNA of the CDR3 is TGTGCCAGCAGTTCCCTCGGGACAGGGGGGAACGAGCAGTACTTC.

This clonotype was seen many times. J is TRBJ1-1 and V is TRBV20-1; 9 nucleotides align to TRBD1. With V trimmed by 3 bases and J by 0 bases, 8 bases remained unmatched. Per germline, CDR1 DFQATT and CDR2 SNEGSKA (reference sequence). The CDR3 length is 16 residues. The CDR3 spells CSASLPGTGMNTEAFF. Here the CDR3 DNA reads TGCAGTGCTAGTCTTCCGGGGACAGGGATGAACACTGAAGCTTTCTTT.

There are many counts of this clonotype. The J gene is TRBJ2-7, the V gene TRBV20-1, with D possibly being TRBD1 (6 bases). CDR1 and CDR2 (germline): DFQATT, SNEGSKA (reference sequence). V lost 1 base to trimming and J lost 2 bases, with 12 bases between them. The CDR3 covers 14 residues. For the CDR3, the DNA is TGCAGTGCTAGAGTTGGGACACGAGCCTACGAGCAGTACTTC. Translation gives CSARVGTRAYEQYF.

The chain uses TRBV6-1 and TRBJ1-1; 7 bases map to TRBD1. The J segment lost 0 bases and the V segment lost 6 bases, leaving 7 bases of the junction unmatched. The CDR3 extends over 15 amino acids. Germline V gives CDR1 MNHNS, CDR2 SASEGT. The CDR3 loop is CASSSAGTVNTEAFF. CDR3 coding DNA: TGTGCCAGCAGCTCCGCCGGGACAGTGAACACTGAAGCTTTCTTT.

This clonotype was counted between two and nine times. The V and J genes are TRBV12-3 or TRBV12-4 and TRBJ2-3; TRBD2 matches at 11 bases. V gave up 4 bases and J gave up 5 bases; unmatched junction bases: 14. This CDR3 comprises 18 residues. The CDR3 is CASSSPLPLAGAGDTQYF. CDR3 coding DNA: TGTGCCAGCAGTTCCCCACTCCCACTAGCGGGAGCTGGAGATACGCAGTATTTT.

The V and J genes are TRBV20-1 and TRBJ2-3, with TRBD2 matching over 7 bases. The V gene's germline CDR1 is DFQATT and CDR2 SNEGSKA (reference sequence). With V trimmed by 6 bases and J by 4 bases, 13 bases remained unmatched. The CDR3 is made up of 15 amino acids. CDR3 DNA sequence: TGCAGTGCCCCATCACCGGGGGGAGAACCAGATACGCAGTATTTT. Protein product: CSAPSPGGEPDTQYF.

This clonotype has a count of ten or more. The J gene is TRBJ1-2, the V gene TRBV11-2, with D perhaps TRBD1 (6 bases). The germline V gene encodes CDR1 SGHAT and CDR2 FQNNGV. V was cut by 3 bases and J by 8 bases, with 13 bases left in between. This CDR3 has 13 amino acids. CDR3 in amino acids: CASSFSTQGGYTF. The CDR3 DNA sequence: TGTGCCAGCAGCTTCTCCACACAGGGAGGCTACACCTTC.

The CDR3: CASSEQLAGGTGELFF. The CDR3 DNA is TGTGCCAGCAGTGAACAACTAGCGGGAGGCACCGGGGAGCTGTTTTTT. This rearrangement joins TRBV2 to TRBJ2-2, with TRBD2 matching over 12 bases. The V and J ends lost 2 bases and 4 bases, in that order; junction bases with no gene match: 2. The germline CDR1 and CDR2 sequences are SNHLY and FYNNEI. The CDR3 is 16 residues long. The entire variable domain, with the rest obtained from reference TRBV2 and TRBJ2-2, is as follows: EPEVTQTPSHQVTQMGQEVILRCVPISNHLYFYWYRQILGQKVEFLVSFYNNEISEKSEIFDDQFSVERPDGSNFTLKIRSTKLEDSAMYFCASSEQLAGGTGELFFGEGSRLTVL.

Ten or more counts support this clonotype. The genes are TRBV5-1 and TRBJ2-3, with 7 bases matching TRBD1. V lost 4 bases to trimming and J lost 3 bases; unmatched junction nucleotides: 8. CDR1 SGHRS and CDR2 YFSETQ come from the germline V gene. The CDR3 has 15 residues. In nucleotides, the CDR3 is TGCGCCAGCAGCCCCGACAGGGTGGGAACAGATACGCAGTATTTT. Translating it yields CASSPDRVGTDTQYF. Combining the CDR3 with reference TRBV5-1 and TRBJ2-3 gives the whole variable domain KAGVTQTPRYLIKTRGQQVTLSCSPISGHRSVSWYQQTPGQGLQFLFEYFSETQRNKGNFPGRFSGRQFSNSRSEMNVSTLELGDSALYLCASSPDRVGTDTQYFGPGTRLTVL.

This clonotype was recorded many times. The chain employs TRBV27 and TRBJ2-5; 10 bases match TRBD2. The CDR3 loop spans 18 amino acids. Per germline, CDR1 MNHEY and CDR2 SMNVEV (reference sequence). The V gene end was trimmed by 5 bases and the J gene end by 4 bases; junction bases not matched to a gene: 16. The CDR3 coding sequence is TGTGCCAGCAGTACAATAGCGGGAGGACCTATCTATGGAGAGACCCAGTACTTC. Translated, it gives CASSTIAGGPIYGETQYF.

In its sample, this clonotype was seen many times. The V call is TRBV12-3 or TRBV12-4, the J call TRBJ1-2, with a weak D call TRBD1 (5 bases). V lost 5 bases to trimming and J lost 2 bases, with 12 bases between them. The CDR3 totals 14 residues. The CDR3 loop is CASSPSTANYGYTF. The CDR3 DNA reads TGTGCCAGCAGTCCCTCGACAGCAAACTATGGCTACACCTTC.